The 32 T cell receptor beta chains presented below share a single source sample, sequenced in a study of identical twins. Each CDR3 protein is one row after TCRdb ran MiXCR on the 5' RACE reads. Of 250,000 to 300,000 distinct CDR3 sequences in the sample, over 8.5% were seen once. The same sample was also used in a study of yellow fever vaccine responses in identical twins.

Material for sequencing was CD8+ T cells sorted from blood. The receptors originated from a woman aged 18-35 years in good health.

This clonotype was seen many times. This chain connects TRBV9 to TRBJ1-2; D uncertain. V dropped 4 bases and J dropped 1 base, with 8 bases sitting between them. The CDR3 spans 13 residues. Per germline, CDR1 SGDLS and CDR2 YYNGEE. The CDR3 loop reads CASSQTFNYGYTF. The CDR3 bases are TGTGCCAGCAGCCAGACCTTTAACTATGGCTACACCTTC. Complete variable domain (other parts from reference TRBV9 and TRBJ1-2): DSGVTQTPKHLITATGQRVTLRCSPRSGDLSVYWYQQSLDQGLQFLIQYYNGEERAKGNILERFSAQQFPDLHSELNLSSLELGDSALYFCASSQTFNYGYTFGSGTRLTVV.

There are a few counts of this clonotype. The J gene is TRBJ2-7, the V gene TRBV6-1, with TRBD2 matching over 11 bases. The germline gives CDR1 MNHNS, CDR2 SASEGT. The CDR3 length is 15 residues. V lost 6 bases to trimming and J lost 3 bases; unmatched junction nucleotides: 7. This chain's CDR3 is CASRVLAGAGYEQYF. DNA for the CDR3: TGTGCCAGCAGGGTACTAGCGGGGGCGGGCTACGAGCAGTACTTC.

This clonotype was seen more than once but under ten times. The genes are TRBV30 and TRBJ2-7; D remains unclear. The CDR3 consists of 12 residues. Germline V gives CDR1 GTSNPN, CDR2 SVGIG (reference sequence). The V end was cut by 4 bases, the J end by 1 base, with 8 bases between. The CDR3 is CAWTDTSYEQYF. DNA of the CDR3: TGTGCCTGGACAGACACATCCTACGAGCAGTACTTC. The full variable domain, its missing parts supplied by reference TRBV30 and TRBJ2-7, is SQTIHQWPATLVQPVGSPLSLECTVEGTSNPNLYWYRQAAGRGLQLLFYSVGIGQISSEVPQNLSASRPQDRQFILSSKKLLLSDSGFYLCAWTDTSYEQYFGPGTRLTVT.

Ten or more counts support this clonotype. The chain has TRBV12-3 or TRBV12-4 and TRBJ2-1, with D maybe TRBD2 (6 bases). V gave up 2 bases and J gave up 6 bases, with 11 bases separating them. The CDR3 spans 14 residues. CDR3 DNA: TGTGCCAGCAGTTTATCGGGGACTGTCAATGAGCAGTTCTTC. Protein product: CASSLSGTVNEQFF.

V and J are TRBV5-5 and TRBJ2-7; D is uncertain. This CDR3 has 14 amino acids. From germline, CDR1 is SGHKS and CDR2 YYEKEE (reference sequence). Trimming shortened V by 2 bases and J by 2 bases, and 11 bases separated the two germline ends. The CDR3 reads CASSLGSTTYEQYF. The CDR3 coding sequence is TGTGCCAGCAGCTTAGGCTCAACCACCTACGAGCAGTACTTC.

This clonotype was found a few times. The rearrangement joins TRBV6-4 to TRBJ1-1; no firm D call. V was cut by 10 bases and J by 6 bases, with 6 bases left in between. CDR1 is MRHNA, CDR2 SNTAGT, per germline. This CDR3 is built from 9 residues. The CDR3, as DNA: TGTGCCACGGGCGCTGAAGCTTTCTTT. It translates to CATGAEAFF.

The chain recombines TRBV29-1 with TRBJ2-3; no clear D. V was shortened by 1 base and J by 5 bases, with 7 bases between the two germline ends. CDR1 and CDR2 from the germline V gene are SQVTM and ANQGSEA. The CDR3 runs 12 residues. CDR3 region: CSVEGAGDTQYF. The CDR3 DNA reads TGCAGCGTTGAAGGGGCCGGAGATACGCAGTATTTT.

Ten or more counts support this clonotype. The rearrangement uses TRBV24-1 and TRBJ2-5, with 8 bases matching TRBD2. With V trimmed by 9 bases and J by 2 bases, 4 bases remained unmatched. This CDR3 comprises 13 residues. Looked up from germline, CDR1 is KGHDR and CDR2 is SFDVKD. The DNA of the CDR3 is TGTGCCACCGGGATAGCGGGACAAGAGACCCAGTACTTC. Its translation: CATGIAGQETQYF.

This clonotype appeared many times. This chain joins TRBV6-1 and TRBJ2-7; 9 bases are a match to TRBD1. The CDR3 covers 14 residues. The V segment lost 6 bases and the J segment 2 bases; nucleotides outside the gene matches: 5. Germline V gene sequence: CDR1 MNHNS, CDR2 SASEGT. CDR3 nucleotide sequence: TGTGCCAGCAGGCAGGGACAGGGCACCTACGAGCAGTACTTC. Translating gives CASRQGQGTYEQYF.

This clonotype was observed many times. The chain carries TRBV4-3 and TRBJ2-2; perhaps TRBD2 as D (5 bases). CDR1 LGHNA and CDR2 YSLEER come from the germline V gene. The V gene lost 8 bases and the J gene lost 0 bases, with 7 bases spanning the gap. CDR3 length equals 13 residues. This CDR3 is CASSSPNTGELFF. The CDR3 DNA reads as TGCGCCAGCTCTAGCCCGAACACCGGGGAGCTGTTTTTT.

This clonotype was counted a single time. The V and J genes are TRBV3-1 and TRBJ2-1; 10 nucleotides align to TRBD2. V gave up 10 bases and J gave up 4 bases; unmatched junction bases: 22. This CDR3 contains 19 residues. CDR1 is LGHDT and CDR2 is YNNKEL in the germline V gene (reference sequence). The CDR3 loop is CATTKQVPRSGGEYNEQFF. The CDR3 nucleotides are TGTGCCACCACCAAGCAGGTCCCCCGGAGCGGGGGGGAATACAATGAGCAGTTCTTC.

This clonotype was counted ten times or more. The chain recombines TRBV29-1 with TRBJ2-3; 10 bases line up with TRBD1. CDR1 is SQVTM and CDR2 is ANQGSEA in the germline V gene. Germline trimming cut 7 bases from V and 3 bases from J; bases unmatched to any gene: 4. The CDR3 has 13 amino acids. The CDR3 is CSGDRGETDTQYF. The DNA of the CDR3 is TGCAGCGGGGACAGGGGTGAGACAGATACGCAGTATTTT.

Many counts were recorded for this clonotype. This chain links TRBV5-8 with TRBJ2-5; D is uncertain. V shed 0 bases and J shed 3 bases, with 6 bases lying between them. Germline V lookup: CDR1 SGHTS, CDR2 YDEGEE. The CDR3 contains 13 residues. CDR3 DNA: TGTGCCAGCAGCTTGGAACTGGAAGAGACCCAGTACTTC. It specifies CASSLELEETQYF.

The rearrangement uses TRBV27 and TRBJ2-4, with D possibly TRBD2 on 6 matching bases. The CDR3 sequence is 13 residues long. Germline CDR1 reads MNHEY; CDR2 reads SMNVEV (reference sequence). The V end was cut by 2 bases, the J end by 8 bases, with 10 bases between. CDR3 coding DNA: TGTGCCAGCAGTTTAGGAGGGGAGGACATTCAGTACTTC. Amino acids: CASSLGGEDIQYF.

The table lists this clonotype with many counts. The chain joins TRBV14 to TRBJ1-1; 7 bases fit TRBD1. CDR1 is SGHDN and CDR2 is FVKESK in the germline V gene. The V segment lost 6 bases and the J segment 2 bases; nucleotides outside the gene matches: 3. This CDR3 has 13 residues. CDR3 nucleotide sequence: TGTGCCAGCAGGCGGGACAGTAACACTGAAGCTTTCTTT. Translation gives CASRRDSNTEAFF. Using reference TRBV14 and TRBJ1-1 for the parts outside the CDR3, the full variable domain is EAGVTQFPSHSVIEKGQTVTLRCDPISGHDNLYWYRRVMGKEIKFLLHFVKESKQDESGMPNNRFLAERTGGTYSTLKVQPAELEDSGVYFCASRRDSNTEAFFGQGTRLTVV.

This clonotype was seen only a few times. The CDR3 DNA follows: TGTGCCAGCAGTGGAAGAGTGTACGAGCAGTACTTC. This translates into CASSGRVYEQYF. The V gene is TRBV2, the J gene TRBJ2-7; no definite D call. This CDR3 has 12 residues. CDR1 is SNHLY, CDR2 FYNNEI, per germline. With 4 bases removed from V and 4 bases from J, the gap between germline ends came to 8 bases.

The chain uses TRBV20-1 and TRBJ2-3; D remains ambiguous. There are 17 residues in the CDR3. Germline assignment: CDR1 DFQATT and CDR2 SNEGSKA (reference sequence). V dropped 0 bases and J dropped 0 bases, with 16 bases sitting between them. CDR3 bases: TGCAGTGCTAGAGATTTTTTAACGACGAGAAGCACAGATACGCAGTATTTT. Translated, it gives CSARDFLTTRSTDTQYF.

The chain recombines TRBV27 with TRBJ2-3; a possible D gene is TRBD2 (5 bases). CDR1 is MNHEY, CDR2 SMNVEV, per germline (reference sequence). There are 14 residues in the CDR3. Trimming cost V 5 bases and J 3 bases, with 12 bases left between them. CDR3 nucleotides: TGTGCCAGCAGTCGCCCCCTAGCAACAGATACGCAGTATTTT. It specifies CASSRPLATDTQYF.

This clonotype was counted many times. V gene TRBV7-8 combines with J gene TRBJ1-2; D unclear. Looked up from germline, CDR1 is SGHVS and CDR2 is FQNEAQ. The CDR3 spans 13 residues. V was shortened by 1 base and J by 7 bases, with 10 bases between the two germline ends. This CDR3 reads CASSLGQGSGYTF. The CDR3 coding sequence is TGTGCCAGCAGCTTAGGGCAAGGATCTGGCTACACCTTC.

The chain links TRBV7-9 to TRBJ1-1; 7 nucleotides align to TRBD1. CDR1 is SEHNR, CDR2 FQNEAQ, per germline (reference sequence). The CDR3 contains 15 residues. Unmatched junction bases numbered 8, after V lost 5 bases and J lost 2 bases. The CDR3 is CASSRIGTANTEAFF. Written as DNA, the CDR3 is TGTGCCAGCAGCAGAATCGGGACAGCCAACACTGAAGCTTTCTTT.

In this sample, this clonotype turned up many times. V and J are TRBV7-9 and TRBJ2-5, with D hard to call. CDR3 length equals 13 residues. Trimming cost V 8 bases and J 0 bases, with 10 bases left between them. The V gene's germline CDR1 is SEHNR and CDR2 FQNEAQ (reference sequence). The CDR3 region is CASCQVDQETQYF. As DNA, the CDR3 is TGTGCCAGCTGCCAGGTGGACCAAGAGACCCAGTACTTC. Full variable domain (remainder filled in from reference TRBV7-9 and TRBJ2-5): DTGVSQNPRHKITKRGQNVTFRCDPISEHNRLYWYRQTLGQGPEFLTYFQNEAQLEKSRLLSDRFSAERPKGSFSTLEIQRTEQGDSAMYLCASCQVDQETQYFGPGTRLLVL.

This clonotype showed up many times. V gene TRBV29-1 combines with J gene TRBJ2-1; D unresolved. The germline V gene encodes CDR1 SQVTM and CDR2 ANQGSEA. The CDR3 extends over 11 amino acids. The V end was cut by 5 bases, the J end by 6 bases, with 8 bases between. In nucleotides, the CDR3 is TGCAGCGTTACCCGGACCAATGAGCAGTTCTTC. Its translation: CSVTRTNEQFF.

This clonotype was counted at least ten times. The J gene is TRBJ2-5, the V gene TRBV7-8, with 7 bases aligning to TRBD2. The germline CDR1 and CDR2 sequences are SGHVS and FQNEAQ. This CDR3 region has 14 residues. V lost 3 bases, J lost 2 bases, and 3 bases stayed unmatched. The CDR3 DNA follows: TGTGCCAGCAGCTTTCTAGCGGAACAAGAGACCCAGTACTTC. Translated, it gives CASSFLAEQETQYF.

This clonotype turned up a few times. This chain joins TRBV12-5 and TRBJ2-6; D possibly matches TRBD1 or TRBD2 (7 bases each). This CDR3 is built from 20 residues. V gave up 0 bases and J gave up 0 bases, with 18 bases separating them. Germline V gene sequence: CDR1 LGHNT, CDR2 FRNRAP. This chain's CDR3 is CASGLVRQGGGYSGANVLTF. In DNA form, the CDR3 reads TGTGCTAGTGGTTTGGTCCGACAGGGAGGGGGATACTCTGGGGCCAACGTCCTGACTTTC.

This clonotype has a single count. The CDR3 DNA is TGTGCCAGCAGCGAGCGGACAGGGATTAGAGAGACCCAGTACTTC. Translating it yields CASSERTGIRETQYF. The gene calls are TRBV27 and TRBJ2-5, with 8 bases fitting TRBD1. Germline loops: CDR1 MNHEY, CDR2 SMNVEV (reference sequence). Losses at the gene ends were 6 bases for V and 4 bases for J; bases not matched to a gene: 10. The CDR3 length is 15 residues.

This clonotype was observed a few times. The V call is TRBV20-1, the J call TRBJ2-3, with 10 nucleotides matching TRBD2. The germline gives CDR1 DFQATT, CDR2 SNEGSKA (reference sequence). This CDR3 comprises 14 residues. Trimming cost V 0 bases and J 6 bases; bases outside gene matches: 3. Written as DNA, the CDR3 is TGCAGTGCTAGAGAAGCGGGAGGGCCCGATACGCAGTATTTT. It translates to CSAREAGGPDTQYF.

The chain employs TRBV11-2 and TRBJ2-3, with 7 bases aligning to TRBD2. V shed 6 bases and J 2 bases; nucleotides not matched to a gene: 8. This CDR3 contains 15 residues. Germline CDR1 SGHAT, CDR2 FQNNGV. This CDR3 reads CASSGEGSFTDTQYF. The CDR3 DNA follows: TGTGCCAGCAGTGGGGAGGGGTCCTTCACAGATACGCAGTATTTT.

This clonotype occurred many times. The rearrangement joins TRBV4-1 to TRBJ2-3; 10 positions match TRBD2. Germline CDR1 and CDR2: MGHRA and YSYEKL. CDR3 length: 15 amino acids. After removal of 7 bases from V and 3 bases from J, the junction contained 7 bases not matched to a gene. CDR3 sequence: CASKREGSVTDTQYF. CDR3 DNA sequence: TGCGCCAGCAAGCGGGAGGGCTCCGTTACAGATACGCAGTATTTT.

The V gene is TRBV7-9, the J gene TRBJ2-2; D may be TRBD1 or TRBD2 (5 bases each). Trimming removed 5 bases at V and 0 bases at J, with 16 bases between. This CDR3 has 17 amino acids. Germline CDR1 SEHNR, CDR2 FQNEAQ (reference sequence). CDR3 sequence (DNA): TGTGCCAGCAGCCTCCTGGCTGGGGGACCGAACACCGGGGAGCTGTTTTTT. This gives the protein CASSLLAGGPNTGELFF.

This clonotype turned up a few times. V is TRBV9 and J is TRBJ2-1, with D tentatively TRBD2 (6 bases). V lost 1 base and J lost 9, with 23 bases in between. The CDR3 length is 17 residues. CDR1 and CDR2 (germline): SGDLS, YYNGEE. The CDR3 sequence: CASSVYLPGVPDSEQFF. CDR3 sequence (DNA): TGTGCCAGCAGCGTATACTTACCGGGGGTGCCAGACAGTGAGCAGTTCTTC.

This clonotype was detected many times. The chain uses TRBV6-5 and TRBJ2-5; possibly TRBD2 for D (5 bases). Germline CDR1 is MNHEY and CDR2 is SVGAGI. V was trimmed by 0 bases and J by 3 bases, leaving 8 bases between them. The length of the CDR3 is 14 residues. CDR3 bases: TGTGCCAGCAGTTACTCAGGGAGTAAAGAGACCCAGTACTTC. The encoded protein is CASSYSGSKETQYF.

This clonotype appeared a few times. The chain combines TRBV7-9 with TRBJ2-2; D may be TRBD1 (5 bases). This CDR3 spans 13 amino acids. Trimming cost V 11 bases and J 2 bases, with 12 bases left between them. Germline CDR1 SEHNR, CDR2 FQNEAQ (reference sequence). DNA for the CDR3: TGTGCCGGCTCACAGGAAAACACCGGGGAGCTGTTTTTT. Residues: CAGSQENTGELFF.